This paragraph covers one TCR beta chain sequence. The antigen is undetermined. Trimming removed 6 bases at V and 2 bases at J, with 14 bases between. Germline-derived CDR1 and CDR2 are LNHDA and SQIVND (reference sequence). The CDR3 consists of 15 residues. This sample was taken from a study of cytomegalovirus exposure and HLA in healthy donors. The study's findings and limits: As confirmed in vitro, three CMV-associated chains were specific for CMV antigens. CMV serostatus alone was available as immune exposure information. Per a prior analysis, the majority of TCR beta V segments were productive roughly 87% or roughly 30% of the time.

Primers: 60 Vbeta forward and 13 Jbeta reverse. Profiling relied on immunoSEQ multiplex PCR, and the TCRdb table lists in-frame clones only, not all of them. This table has approximately 84,000 clones, 74% appearing once. This clonotype was sampled from a man between 40 and 49 years old in good health and CMV-seropositive. The source material was PBMCs. V usage is TRBV19 and J usage is TRBJ2-1; D possibly corresponds to TRBD1 (6 bases). The CDR3 nucleotides are TGTGCCAGTAGGTCAGGGGTTAGAACCTACAATGAGCAGTTCTTC. As protein: CASRSGVRTYNEQFF.